The TCR beta chain described here comes from a study of T cell repertoires in cytomegalovirus infection. In regard to this clonotype: Its target is not known. Since a much larger clone is just one base distant, this may be a read error.

This CDR3 is built from 14 residues. Trimming took 10 bases from V and 3 from J; bases not matched to a gene: 10. Germline V gene lookup returns CDR1 SGHVS and CDR2 FQNEAQ. TCRdb re-called the reads through MiXCR, storing one row per CDR3 protein. The sample lists roughly 920,000 distinct CDR3 sequences, roughly 31% occurring once. The chain couples TRBV7-8 to TRBJ2-7; 9 nucleotides align to TRBD1. The material was cultured CD8+ T cells from PBMCs, obtained from culture after CMV antigen stimulation. The sequence was obtained from a human donor in good health (CMV status not recorded). Some clones in this sample may be carry-over from other donors' samples. CDR3 bases: TGTGCCAACATCCCGGGACAGGGTTTCTACGAGCAGTACTTC. It encodes CANIPGQGFYEQYF.